The T cell receptor beta chain described here comes from a study of blood T cell repertoires in COVID-19. Using immunoSEQ multiplex PCR, the repertoire was profiled, and TCRdb retains in-frame clones only, with some absent. Of about 90,000 clones in the sample, 70% to 90% were seen once. CDR3 length: 16 amino acids. Trimming cost V 1 base and J 4 bases; bases outside gene matches: 6. Germline CDR1 SGHRS, CDR2 YFSETQ. The specimen sequenced was peripheral blood. This chain joins TRBV5-1 and TRBJ1-3, with TRBD1 matching 9 bases. This receptor was obtained from a man aged 45 to 65 with acute or convalescent COVID-19. CDR3 nucleotides: TGCGCCAGCAGCTTGACCGGGACAGGGAAAGGAAACACCATATATTTT. It translates to CASSLTGTGKGNTIYF.